This T cell receptor beta chain was retrieved from a study of early T cells in non-severe SARS-CoV-2 infection. Study background: Bulk RNA taken from unsorted whole blood was sequenced, leaving chains unpaired. Overall study results and limits: Matching against VDJdb likely underestimated virus-specific expansions, favoring anti-spike CD8.

This clonotype has more than one count but fewer than ten. The antigen is not known. Separate cDNA molecules each had unique molecular identifiers attached to them. TCRdb redid the calling of the 5' RACE reads with MiXCR, one entry per CDR3 protein. This sample has 48,000 or so distinct CDR3 sequences, with over 10% found just once. Trimming cost V 2 bases and J 8 bases, with 13 bases left between them. The germline gives CDR1 MNHNY, CDR2 SVGAGI (reference sequence). The CDR3 has 15 amino acids. The chain combines TRBV6-6 with TRBJ1-6; D is unclear. Sequenced sample: whole blood. This clonotype was obtained from an adult who was a healthcare worker with PCR-confirmed SARS-CoV-2 infection or an uninfected control (not recorded which). CDR3: CASSYEPGHYSPLHF. The CDR3 coding sequence is TGTGCCAGCAGTTACGAGCCGGGCCATTATTCACCCCTCCACTTT.